The present entry profiles one T cell receptor (beta chain) with its context. The data are from a study of shared clonotypes between healthy human individuals. Profiling relied on immunoSEQ multiplex PCR, and the TCRdb table lists in-frame clones only, not all of them. Found here are approximately 720,000 clones, about 91% of them singletons; the top ten hold about a quarter. Positive CCR7 selection of CD45RO-negative cells yielded the naive CD8 cells, and terminally differentiated effector memory CD45RA+ cells were excluded. The CDR3 spans 12 residues. The germline V gene encodes CDR1 SNHLY and CDR2 FYNNEI. The V end was cut by 7 bases, the J end by 6 bases, with 12 bases between.

The chain recombines TRBV2 with TRBJ1-1; D gene ambiguous. This receptor was taken from a man aged 30 to 45 in good health. The specimen sequenced was naive CD8+ T cells sorted from blood. The CDR3 region has the DNA TGTGCCAGCACCCATCTCGGCGCTGAAGCTTTCTTT. This gives the protein CASTHLGAEAFF.